The clone carrying this T cell receptor beta chain occurred a few times. This entry is derived from a study of blood T cells in healthy people across ages. V was trimmed by 3 bases and J by 6 bases, leaving 14 bases between them. The CDR3 runs to 15 residues. Germline V CDR1 and CDR2: LNHNV, YYDKDF (reference sequence). The use of a sample-barcoded 5' primer and a J-beta primer mix characterized a second PCR of about 6 to 12 cycles. Each CDR3 protein is one row after TCRdb ran MiXCR on the 5' RACE reads. The sample records 600,000 or so distinct CDR3 sequences, 25% to 30% being singletons. The V call is TRBV15, the J call TRBJ2-2; weak D call: TRBD2 (5 bases). Material for sequencing was blood. The clonotype originates from a woman aged 80 or over in good health. The CDR3 sequence is CATSSPAVGSGELFF. CDR3 coding DNA: TGTGCCACCAGCAGTCCAGCGGTCGGTTCCGGGGAGCTGTTTTTT.